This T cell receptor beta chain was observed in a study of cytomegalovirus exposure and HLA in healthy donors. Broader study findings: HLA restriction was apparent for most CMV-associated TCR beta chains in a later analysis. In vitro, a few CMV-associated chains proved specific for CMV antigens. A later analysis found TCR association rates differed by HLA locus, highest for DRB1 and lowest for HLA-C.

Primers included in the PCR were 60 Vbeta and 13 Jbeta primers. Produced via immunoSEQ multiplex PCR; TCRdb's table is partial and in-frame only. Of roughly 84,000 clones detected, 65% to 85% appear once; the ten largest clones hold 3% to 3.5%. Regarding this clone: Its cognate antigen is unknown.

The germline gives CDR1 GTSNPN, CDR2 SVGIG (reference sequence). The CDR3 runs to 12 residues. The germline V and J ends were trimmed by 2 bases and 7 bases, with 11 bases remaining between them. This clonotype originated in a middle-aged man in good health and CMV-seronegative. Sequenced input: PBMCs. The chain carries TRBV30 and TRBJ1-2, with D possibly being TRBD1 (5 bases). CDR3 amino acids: CAWSRGLGGYTF. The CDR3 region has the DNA TGTGCCTGGAGTAGGGGCCTCGGTGGCTACACCTTC.